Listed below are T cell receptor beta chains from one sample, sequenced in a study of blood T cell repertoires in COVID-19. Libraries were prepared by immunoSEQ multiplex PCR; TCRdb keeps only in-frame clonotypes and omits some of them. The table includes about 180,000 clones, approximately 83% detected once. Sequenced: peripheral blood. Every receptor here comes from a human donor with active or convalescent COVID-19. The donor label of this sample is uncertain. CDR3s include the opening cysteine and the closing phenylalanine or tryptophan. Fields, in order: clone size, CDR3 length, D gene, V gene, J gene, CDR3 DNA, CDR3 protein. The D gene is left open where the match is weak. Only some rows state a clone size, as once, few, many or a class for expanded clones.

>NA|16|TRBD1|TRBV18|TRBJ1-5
TGTGCCAGCTCAACTCGGACAGGAGGGGGCAATCAGCCCCAGCATTTT
CASSTRTGGGNQPQHF
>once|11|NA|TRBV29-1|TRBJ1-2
TGCAGCGTTCCATGGCACTATGGCTACACCTTC
CSVPWHYGYTF
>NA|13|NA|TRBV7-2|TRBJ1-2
TGTGCCAGCAGCTTAGGGGCCCAAGGAGGCTACACCTTC
CASSLGAQGGYTF
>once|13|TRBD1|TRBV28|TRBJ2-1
TGTGCCAGCAGTCCAGGGGGATACAATGAGCAGTTCTTC
CASSPGGYNEQFF
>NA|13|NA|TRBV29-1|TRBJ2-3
TGCAGCGCCGAACAGCCTCTCACAGATACGCAGTATTTT
CSAEQPLTDTQYF
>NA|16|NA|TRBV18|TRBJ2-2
TGTGCCAGCTCACCATTGCAGGGGACCGGTTCCGGGGAGCTGTTTTTT
CASSPLQGTGSGELFF
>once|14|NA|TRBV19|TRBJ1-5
TGTGCCAGTACCATCGGGGGGCTAAATCAGCCCCAGCATTTT
CASTIGGLNQPQHF
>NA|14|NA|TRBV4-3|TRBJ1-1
TGCGCCAGCAGCCCAGAGGGACAGAACACTGAAGCTTTCTTT
CASSPEGQNTEAFF
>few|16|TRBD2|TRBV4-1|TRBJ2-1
TGCGCCAGCAGCCTCCGGACTAGCGGGGATTACAATGAGCAGTTCTTC
CASSLRTSGDYNEQFF
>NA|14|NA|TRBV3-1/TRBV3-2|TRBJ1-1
TGTGCCAGCAGCCCGATCGAGAAAAACACTGAAGCTTTCTTT
CASSPIEKNTEAFF
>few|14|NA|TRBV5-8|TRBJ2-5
TGTGCCAGCAGCTTGGAGAGGGCCGTAAAGACCCAGTACTTC
CASSLERAVKTQYF
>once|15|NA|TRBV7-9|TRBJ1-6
TGTGCCAGCAGCTTCTTCTTACACCGAAATTCACCCCTCCACTTT
CASSFFLHRNSPLHF
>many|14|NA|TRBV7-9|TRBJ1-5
TGTGCCAGCAGCTCGTTAAATAGCAATCAGCCCCAGCATTTT
CASSSLNSNQPQHF
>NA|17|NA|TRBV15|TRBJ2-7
TGTGCCACCAGCAGAAGAGGAAGAGACTATTCGATCTACGAGCAGTACTTC
CATSRRGRDYSIYEQYF
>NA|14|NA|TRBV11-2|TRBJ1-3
TGTGCCAGCAGCCTAGCAGGGGAAGGAAACACCATATATTTT
CASSLAGEGNTIYF
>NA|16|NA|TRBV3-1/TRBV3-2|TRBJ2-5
TGTGCCAGCAGTTTCTTGTCAGGAGGGTTTGGGGAGACCCAGTACTTC
CASSFLSGGFGETQYF
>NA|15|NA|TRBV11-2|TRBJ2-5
TGTGCCAGCAGCTCGAGGGCAGGGGAGAGAGAGACCCAGTACTTC
CASSSRAGERETQYF
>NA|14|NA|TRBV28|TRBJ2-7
TGTGCCAGCAGTGTGACTAGTCGTCCCTACGAGCAGTACTTC
CASSVTSRPYEQYF
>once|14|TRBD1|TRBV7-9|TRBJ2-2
TGTGCCAGTGACAGGGGGATAAACACCGGGGAGCTGTTTTTT
CASDRGINTGELFF
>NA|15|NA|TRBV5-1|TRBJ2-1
TGCGCCAGCAGCTTGGACGGGAGCTCCTACAATGAGCAGTTCTTC
CASSLDGSSYNEQFF
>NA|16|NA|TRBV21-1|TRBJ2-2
TGTGCCAGCAGCCACTGCGGGGACAGGGACACCGGGGAGCTGTTTTTT
CASSHCGDRDTGELFF
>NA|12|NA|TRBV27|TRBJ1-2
TGTGCCAGCAGGGCCCAGAACTATGGCTACACCTTC
CASRAQNYGYTF
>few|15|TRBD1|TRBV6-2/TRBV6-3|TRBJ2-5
TGTGCCAGCAGTTGGACAACAGGGGGCCAAGAGACCCAGTACTTC
CASSWTTGGQETQYF
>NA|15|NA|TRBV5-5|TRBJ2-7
TGTGCCAGCAGCTTAAGAGCCTTCCCAACCTACGAGCAGTACTTC
CASSLRAFPTYEQYF
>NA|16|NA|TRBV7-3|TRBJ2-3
TGTGCCAGCAGCCTCGGGACTGCGGGGCGCACAGATACGCAGTATTTT
CASSLGTAGRTDTQYF
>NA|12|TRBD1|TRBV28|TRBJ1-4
TGTGCCAGCGGACAGGGGAGAGAAAAACTGTTTTTT
CASGQGREKLFF
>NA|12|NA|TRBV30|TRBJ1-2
TGTGCCTGGAAGGGGAACAACTATGGCTACACCTTC
CAWKGNNYGYTF
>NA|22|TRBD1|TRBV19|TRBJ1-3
TGTGCCAGTAGTATCCAAAAATTGGGGGCAGGGGGCTTCGGGATCTCTGGAAACACCATATATTTT
CASSIQKLGAGGFGISGNTIYF
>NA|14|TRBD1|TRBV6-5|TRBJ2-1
TGTGCCAGCAGAGCAGGGGGCTCCTACAATGAGCAGTTCTTC
CASRAGGSYNEQFF
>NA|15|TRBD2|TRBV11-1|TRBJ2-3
TGTGCCAGCAGCCCCCGGGACTACGACACAGATACGCAGTATTTT
CASSPRDYDTDTQYF
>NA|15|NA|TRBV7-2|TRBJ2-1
TGTGCCAGCAGCCTAGGGACATTTCAAGGGAATGAGCAGTTCTTC
CASSLGTFQGNEQFF
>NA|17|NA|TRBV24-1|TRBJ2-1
TGTGCCACCAGTGATTCTGGGTTGACTAGGACCTACAATGAGCAGTTCTTC
CATSDSGLTRTYNEQFF
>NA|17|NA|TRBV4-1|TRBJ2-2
TGCGCCAGCAGCCCCCGGGGGTCCAGCCCGAACACCGGGGAGCTGTTTTTT
CASSPRGSSPNTGELFF
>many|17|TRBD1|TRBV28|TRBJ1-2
TGTGCCAGCAGTACCCGTTTAATTGGGACAGCGGACTATGGCTACACCTTC
CASSTRLIGTADYGYTF
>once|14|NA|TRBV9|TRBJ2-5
TGTGCCAGCAGCATTAGAAGCAGGGGTGAGACCCAGTACTTC
CASSIRSRGETQYF
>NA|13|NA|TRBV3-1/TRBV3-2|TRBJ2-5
TGTGCCAGCAGCCAAGGTTTCGGAGAGACCCAGTACTTC
CASSQGFGETQYF
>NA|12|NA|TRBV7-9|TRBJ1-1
TGTGCCAGCAGCTTCGGGAGAACTGAAGCTTTCTTT
CASSFGRTEAFF
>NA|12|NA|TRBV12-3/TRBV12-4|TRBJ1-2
TGTGCCAGCACCCTATCGGGCTATGGCTACACCTTC
CASTLSGYGYTF
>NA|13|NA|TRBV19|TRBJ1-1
TGTGCCAGTAGGGGGGGGCGGAACACTGAAGCTTTCTTT
CASRGGRNTEAFF
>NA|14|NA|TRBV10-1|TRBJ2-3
TGCGCCAGCAGTGAACTAGCCGGGACAGATACGCAGTATTTT
CASSELAGTDTQYF
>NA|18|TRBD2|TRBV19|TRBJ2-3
TGTGCCAGTACCTCGACTAGCGGGAGGGGAGGATACACAGATACGCAGTATTTT
CASTSTSGRGGYTDTQYF
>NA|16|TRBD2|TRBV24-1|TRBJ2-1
TGTGCCACCAGTGATACCTCAGGGACTAGGTGGGATGAGCAGTTCTTC
CATSDTSGTRWDEQFF
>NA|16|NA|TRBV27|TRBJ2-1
TGTGCCAGCATTCCAAAATGGGGCTTCGGTGGCAATGAGCAGTTCTTC
CASIPKWGFGGNEQFF
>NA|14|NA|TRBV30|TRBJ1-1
TGTGCCTGGAGTGTAAGTGGGGGCAGGACGGAAGCTTTCTTT
CAWSVSGGRTEAFF
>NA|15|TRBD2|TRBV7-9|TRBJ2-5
TGTGCCAGCAGCCTTTTAGCGGGCCTCCAAGAGACCCAGTACTTC
CASSLLAGLQETQYF
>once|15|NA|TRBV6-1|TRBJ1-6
TGTGCCAGCAGTGAGGGGCCGGGTCTTGAATCACCCCTCCACTTT
CASSEGPGLESPLHF
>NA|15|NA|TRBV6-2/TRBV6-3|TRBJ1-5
TGTGCCAGCAGTTACGGGAGATTCCAAAATCAGCCCCAGCATTTT
CASSYGRFQNQPQHF
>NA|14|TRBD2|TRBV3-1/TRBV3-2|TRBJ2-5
TGTGCCAGCCGGCTAGCGGGGCAGCAAGAGACCCAGTACTTC
CASRLAGQQETQYF
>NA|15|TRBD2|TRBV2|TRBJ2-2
TGTGCCAGCAACCCGACTAGCGGAAACACCGGGGAGCTGTTTTTT
CASNPTSGNTGELFF
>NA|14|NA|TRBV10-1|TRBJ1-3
TGCGCCAGTCTCACAGGACCCTCTGGAAACACCATATATTTT
CASLTGPSGNTIYF
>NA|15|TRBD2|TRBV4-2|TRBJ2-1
TGTGCCAGCAGCCCCGGGACTAGTGGGGACAATGAGCAGTTCTTC
CASSPGTSGDNEQFF
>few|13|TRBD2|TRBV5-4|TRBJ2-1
TGTGCCAGCAGCGAGATGGAGGGGAGGGCGCAGTTCTTC
CASSEMEGRAQFF
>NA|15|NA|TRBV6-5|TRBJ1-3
TGCGCCCACCCAGGGGACGGAGATTCTGGAAACACCATATATTTT
CAHPGDGDSGNTIYF
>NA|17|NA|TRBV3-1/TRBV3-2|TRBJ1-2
TGTGCCAGCAGCCAAGGCGGCTGGACAGAGTTTAACTATGGCTACACCTTC
CASSQGGWTEFNYGYTF
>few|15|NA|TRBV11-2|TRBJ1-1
TGTGCCAGCAGCTGGACAGTGGACGGGAACACTGAAGCTTTCTTT
CASSWTVDGNTEAFF
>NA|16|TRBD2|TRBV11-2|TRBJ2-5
TGTGCCAGCAGCCAAGGACTAGCGGGGAGCCAAGAGACCCAGTACTTC
CASSQGLAGSQETQYF
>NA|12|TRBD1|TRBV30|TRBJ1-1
TGTGCCTGGAGGAGGGGGCTCGGTGGTGCTTTCTTT
CAWRRGLGGAFF
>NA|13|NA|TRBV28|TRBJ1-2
TGTGCCAGCAACCAACCCGGCGAGGTTGGCTACACCTTC
CASNQPGEVGYTF
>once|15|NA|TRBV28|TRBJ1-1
TGTGCCAGCAGCGACAACACGCCAGGGATAGTGAAAGCTTTCTTT
CASSDNTPGIVKAFF